One sample yielded the 24 T cell receptor beta chains listed below, sequenced in a study of control samples from healthy donors and cancer patients. Generated by immunoSEQ multiplex PCR, the TCRdb table keeps only in-frame clones and is missing some. In the table there are approximately 210,000 clones, approximately 90% of which are singletons. Material for sequencing was blood. Receptors originate from a man aged 30-40 years in good health.

This chain joins TRBV11-2 and TRBJ1-2; 8 bases are shared with TRBD1. Germline values: CDR1 SGHAT, CDR2 FQNNGV. J gave up 6 bases and V 2 bases, and 2 bases lay outside the gene matches. The CDR3 extends over 13 amino acids. The CDR3 coding sequence is TGTGCCAGCAGCTTAAACAGGGGGAATGGCTACACCTTC. The encoded protein is CASSLNRGNGYTF.

The V call is TRBV3-1 (or the pseudogene TRBV3-2), the J call TRBJ2-1; tentative D call: TRBD2 (6 bases). V gave up 3 bases and J gave up 7 bases, with 16 bases separating them. Germline V lookup: CDR1 LGHDT, CDR2 YNNKEL (reference sequence). The CDR3 sequence is 15 residues long. The CDR3 DNA is TGTGCCAGCAGCCACCTAGGTGGGGACTTAAATGAGCAGTTCTTC. Translating gives CASSHLGGDLNEQFF.

The chain joins TRBV27 to TRBJ1-6, with D uncertain. V was clipped by 6 bases and J by 9 bases, with 9 bases between them. Germline CDR1 reads MNHEY; CDR2 reads SMNVEV (reference sequence). This CDR3 spans 12 amino acids. The DNA of the CDR3 is TGTGCCAGCAGCGCCCTTGGTTCACCCCTCCACTTT. Its translation is CASSALGSPLHF.

The gene calls are TRBV28 and TRBJ2-7, with 8 bases identical to TRBD1. J gave up 2 bases and V 6 bases, and 6 bases lay outside the gene matches. CDR1 is MDHEN and CDR2 is SYDVKM in the germline V gene. The CDR3 runs 14 residues. This CDR3 reads CASSGTGFTYEQYF. DNA for the CDR3: TGTGCCAGCAGCGGGACAGGTTTTACCTACGAGCAGTACTTC.

V is TRBV7-9 and J is TRBJ1-1, with 9 nucleotides matching TRBD1. With V trimmed by 5 bases and J by 3 bases, 10 bases remained unmatched. Germline assignment: CDR1 SEHNR and CDR2 FQNEAQ (reference sequence). The CDR3 consists of 16 residues. CDR3 sequence (DNA): TGTGCCAGCAGCACAACCCGGGACAGGGTATACACTGAAGCTTTCTTT. Its protein is CASSTTRDRVYTEAFF.

The CDR3 reads CASSRDRGRRTGELFF. Written as DNA, the CDR3 is TGTGCCAGTAGCCGTGACAGGGGGCGGAGAACCGGGGAGCTGTTTTTT. This chain joins TRBV19 and TRBJ2-2; 10 bases are shared with TRBD1. V was clipped by 6 bases and J by 5 bases; unmatched bases: 9. Germline V gene sequence: CDR1 LNHDA, CDR2 SQIVND (reference sequence). CDR3 length: 16 residues.

Comments on this clone: The same CDR3 arises from other DNA sequences in this sample as well. The gene calls are TRBV4-1 and TRBJ2-7; TRBD2 matches 13 bases. CDR1 and CDR2 (germline): MGHRA, YSYEKL. This CDR3 spans 15 amino acids. Trimming cost V 3 bases and J 3 bases; bases outside gene matches: 2. The CDR3 DNA is TGCGCCAGCAGCCAGACTAGCGGGGGGAGCTACGAGCAGTACTTC. Translating it yields CASSQTSGGSYEQYF.

The chain is built from TRBV2 and TRBJ2-7; D remains ambiguous. Trimming took 3 bases from V and 2 from J, leaving 11 bases between them. Germline V gives CDR1 SNHLY, CDR2 FYNNEI. There are 14 residues in the CDR3. CDR3 in amino acids: CASSDSLKTYEQYF. Here the CDR3 DNA reads TGTGCCAGCAGTGACAGCCTAAAGACCTACGAGCAGTACTTC.

The chain employs TRBV27 and TRBJ2-3; D gene uncertain. V gave up 0 bases and J gave up 1 base, with 5 bases separating them. The CDR3 is 14 residues long. Germline-derived CDR1 and CDR2 are MNHEY and SMNVEV (reference sequence). Here the CDR3 DNA reads TGTGCCAGCAGTTTATCGGTCGGCACAGATACGCAGTATTTT. This encodes CASSLSVGTDTQYF.

The chain is built from TRBV7-9 and TRBJ1-2; D is undetermined. Per the germline V gene, CDR1 is SEHNR and CDR2 is FQNEAQ (reference sequence). CDR3 length: 13 residues. V lost 3 bases and J 5 bases, leaving 10 bases between the germline ends. CDR3 in DNA: TGTGCCAGCAGCTTGGGCAGGATGTATGGCTACACCTTC. This translates into CASSLGRMYGYTF.

This chain joins TRBV5-1 and TRBJ1-1; D remains ambiguous. Germline V lookup: CDR1 SGHRS, CDR2 YFSETQ. V was pared by 6 bases and J by 0 bases, with 15 bases between. The CDR3 extends over 15 amino acids. CDR3 DNA: TGCGCCAGCACCTCTACAGCGAACATGAACACTGAAGCTTTCTTT. Translating gives CASTSTANMNTEAFF.

The J gene is TRBJ1-6, the V gene TRBV10-1; a weak D match, TRBD1 (5 bases). Trimming stripped 8 bases from V and 4 bases from J, with 18 bases between. CDR1 and CDR2 from the germline V gene are WNHNN and SYGVQD (reference sequence). CDR3 length equals 16 residues. The CDR3 nucleotides read TGCGCCAGCGCCCCACCCCAGGGCCCATATAATTCACCCCTCCACTTT. Its translation is CASAPPQGPYNSPLHF.

The chain recombines TRBV2 with TRBJ2-6; no firm D call. The CDR3 loop spans 15 amino acids. Germline V gives CDR1 SNHLY, CDR2 FYNNEI. V was clipped by 6 bases and J by 0 bases, with 9 bases between them. CDR3 residues: CASRSQPSGANVLTF. CDR3 sequence (DNA): TGTGCCAGCAGAAGTCAGCCCTCTGGGGCCAACGTCCTGACTTTC.

This clone was observed a few times. This sequence joins TRBV23-1 and TRBJ1-3; no definite D call. TRBV23-1 is an ORF; its function is uncertain. With 0 bases removed from V and 1 base from J, the gap between germline ends came to 1 base. The CDR3 covers 13 residues. CDR3 in amino acids: CASSQSSGNTIYF. In DNA, the CDR3 is TGCGCCAGCAGTCAATCATCTGGAAACACCATATATTTT.

The table lists this clone with a few counts. This sequence joins TRBV5-5 and TRBJ1-5, with D possibly being TRBD1 (5 bases). Trimming removed 4 bases from V and 2 bases from J, with 13 bases in between. Germline CDR1 is SGHKS and CDR2 is YYEKEE (reference sequence). The CDR3 totals 15 residues. CDR3 loop: CASSGGSWGNQPQHF. The CDR3 bases are TGTGCCAGCAGCGGGGGTTCGTGGGGCAATCAGCCCCAGCATTTT. Using reference TRBV5-5 and TRBJ1-5 for the parts outside the CDR3, the full variable domain is DAGVTQSPTHLIKTRGQQVTLRCSPISGHKSVSWYQQVLGQGPQFIFQYYEKEERGRGNFPDRFSARQFPNYSSELNVNALLLGDSALYLCASSGGSWGNQPQHFGDGTRLSIL.

The chain combines TRBV27 with TRBJ2-3; D gene ambiguous. Germline CDR1 reads MNHEY; CDR2 reads SMNVEV (reference sequence). The CDR3 runs to 15 residues. Deletions cut 0 bases from V and 2 bases from J, with 9 bases between. The chain's CDR3 is CASSLSSVYTDTQYF. The DNA for the CDR3 is TGTGCCAGCAGTTTATCATCGGTATACACAGATACGCAGTATTTT.

V usage is TRBV19 and J usage is TRBJ2-1; 8 nucleotides match TRBD2. CDR3 length equals 13 residues. Germline V CDR1 and CDR2: LNHDA, SQIVND (reference sequence). V lost 6 bases to trimming and J lost 6 bases; unmatched junction nucleotides: 4. CDR3 sequence: CASSRGGINEQFF. The CDR3 nucleotides are TGTGCCAGTAGCCGGGGGGGCATCAATGAGCAGTTCTTC.

The gene calls are TRBV18 and TRBJ1-1; D not resolved. The V end lost 4 bases, the J end lost 1 base, and 13 bases lay between the germline ends. This CDR3 has 15 amino acids. Germline lookup yields CDR1 KGHSH and CDR2 LQKENI. CDR3 nucleotides: TGTGCCAGCTCACTGGACTTGGGCCGGAACACTGAAGCTTTCTTT. Protein sequence: CASSLDLGRNTEAFF. Full variable domain (missing parts from reference TRBV18 and TRBJ1-1): NAGVMQNPRHLVRRRGQEARLRCSPMKGHSHVYWYRQLPEEGLKFMVYLQKENIIDESGMPKERFSAEFPKEGPSILRIQQVVRGDSAAYFCASSLDLGRNTEAFFGQGTRLTVV.

This chain joins TRBV15 and TRBJ2-7, with D possibly being TRBD2 (6 bases). V was trimmed by 2 bases and J by 0 bases, leaving 11 bases between them. This CDR3 region has 15 residues. Per the germline V gene, CDR1 is LNHNV and CDR2 is YYDKDF (reference sequence). The CDR3 coding sequence is TGTGCCACCAGCAGACATAGCGGAAGCTCCTACGAGCAGTACTTC. It is translated as CATSRHSGSSYEQYF.

V gene TRBV14 combines with J gene TRBJ1-5; no clear D gene. Germline V gene data show CDR1 as SGHDN and CDR2 as FVKESK. The CDR3 contains 13 residues. V shed 2 bases and J shed 0 bases, with 2 bases lying between them. CDR3 nucleotide sequence: TGTGCCAGCAGCCAAAGTAGCAATCAGCCCCAGCATTTT. Its protein is CASSQSSNQPQHF. Looking up the rest from reference TRBV14 and TRBJ1-5 gives the full variable domain: EAGVTQFPSHSVIEKGQTVTLRCDPISGHDNLYWYRRVMGKEIKFLLHFVKESKQDESGMPNNRFLAERTGGTYSTLKVQPAELEDSGVYFCASSQSSNQPQHFGDGTRLSIL.

This clone showed up just a few times. The chain couples TRBV5-8 to TRBJ2-7; possible D gene TRBD1, 6 bases. Trimming shortened V by 3 bases and J by 0 bases, and 10 bases separated the two germline ends. In germline, CDR1 is SGHTS, CDR2 YDEGEE. CDR3 size: 14 residues. CDR3: CASSSPGHSYEQYF. CDR3 DNA: TGTGCCAGCAGCTCACCGGGACACTCCTACGAGCAGTACTTC.

The rearrangement links TRBV11-2 to TRBJ2-7, with 8 bases lining up with TRBD2. V gave up 1 base and J gave up 4 bases; unmatched junction bases: 12. The germline CDR1 and CDR2 sequences are SGHAT and FQNNGV. The CDR3 covers 17 residues. CDR3 protein: CASSLVRLTSGHYEQYF. CDR3 DNA: TGTGCCAGCAGCTTAGTAAGATTAACTAGCGGACATTACGAGCAGTACTTC.

V is TRBV5-1 and J is TRBJ1-1; tentatively, D is TRBD1 (6 bases). CDR3 length equals 17 residues. Per the germline V gene, CDR1 is SGHRS and CDR2 is YFSETQ. Trimming took off 0 bases at V and 5 bases at J, with 20 bases between the two ends. In DNA, the CDR3 is TGCGCCAGCAGCTTGGGTATAGGGGACATGGCGGCAACTGAAGCTTTCTTT. Its translation is CASSLGIGDMAATEAFF.

The chain combines TRBV29-1 with TRBJ1-1; D unclear. The V gene lost 1 base and the J gene lost 8 bases, with 17 bases spanning the gap. Germline V gives CDR1 SQVTM, CDR2 ANQGSEA. This CDR3 region has 14 residues. CDR3: CSVEVLVGTTEAFF. The DNA for the CDR3 is TGCAGCGTTGAAGTCCTGGTGGGTACGACCGAAGCTTTCTTT.